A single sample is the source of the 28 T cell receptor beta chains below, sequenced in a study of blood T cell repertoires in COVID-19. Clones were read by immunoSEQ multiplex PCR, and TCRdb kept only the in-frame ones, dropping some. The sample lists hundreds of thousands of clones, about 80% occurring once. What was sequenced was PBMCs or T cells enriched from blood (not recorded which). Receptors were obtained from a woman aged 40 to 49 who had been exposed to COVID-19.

The CDR3 DNA reads as TGTGCCAGCAGCTTCGGGACTAGCGGGACAACTAGCACAGATACGCAGTATTTT. This sequence encodes CASSFGTSGTTSTDTQYF. The chain couples TRBV13 to TRBJ2-3; TRBD2 matches at 13 bases. V lost 3 bases, J lost 0 bases, and 6 bases stayed unmatched. There are 18 residues in the CDR3. Germline CDR1 is PRHDT and CDR2 is FYEKMQ (reference sequence).

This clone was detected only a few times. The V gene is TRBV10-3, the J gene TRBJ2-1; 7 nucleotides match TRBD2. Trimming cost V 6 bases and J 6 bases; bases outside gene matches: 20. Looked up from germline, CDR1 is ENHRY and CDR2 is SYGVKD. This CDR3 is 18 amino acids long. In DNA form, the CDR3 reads TGTGCCATCAGCGAGACTCTTCGACAGCGGGGTCGATCCAATGAGCAGTTCTTC. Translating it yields CAISETLRQRGRSNEQFF.

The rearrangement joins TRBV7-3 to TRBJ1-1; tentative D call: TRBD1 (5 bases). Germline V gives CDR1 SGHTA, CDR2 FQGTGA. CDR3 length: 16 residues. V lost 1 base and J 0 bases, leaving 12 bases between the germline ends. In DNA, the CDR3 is TGTGCCAGCAGCTTAAATAGCGGGGCGTTGAACACTGAAGCTTTCTTT. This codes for CASSLNSGALNTEAFF. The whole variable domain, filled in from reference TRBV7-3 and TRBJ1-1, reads GAGVSQTPSNKVTEKGKYVELRCDPISGHTALYWYRQSLGQGPEFLIYFQGTGAADDSGLPNDRFFAVRPEGSVSTLKIQRTERGDSAVYLCASSLNSGALNTEAFFGQGTRLTVV.

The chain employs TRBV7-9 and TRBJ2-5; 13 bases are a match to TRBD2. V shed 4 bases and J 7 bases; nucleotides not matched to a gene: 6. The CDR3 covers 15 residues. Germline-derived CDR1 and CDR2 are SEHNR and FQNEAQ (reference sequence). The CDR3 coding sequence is TGTGCCAGCAGCTCGACTAGCGGGGGGCCGGGGACCCAGTACTTC. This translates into CASSSTSGGPGTQYF. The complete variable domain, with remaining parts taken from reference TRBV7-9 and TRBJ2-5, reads DTGVSQNPRHKITKRGQNVTFRCDPISEHNRLYWYRQTLGQGPEFLTYFQNEAQLEKSRLLSDRFSAERPKGSFSTLEIQRTEQGDSAMYLCASSSTSGGPGTQYFGPGTRLLVL.

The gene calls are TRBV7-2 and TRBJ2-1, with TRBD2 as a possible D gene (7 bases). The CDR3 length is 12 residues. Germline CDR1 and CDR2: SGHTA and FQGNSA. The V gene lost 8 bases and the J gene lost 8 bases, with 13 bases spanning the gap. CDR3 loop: CASGGAWYEQFF. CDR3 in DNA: TGTGCCAGCGGGGGGGCCTGGTATGAGCAGTTCTTC. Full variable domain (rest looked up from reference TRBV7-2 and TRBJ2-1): GAGVSQSPSNKVTEKGKDVELRCDPISGHTALYWYRQSLGQGLEFLIYFQGNSAPDKSGLPSDRFSAERTGGSVSTLTIQRTQQEDSAVYLCASGGAWYEQFFGPGTRLTVL.

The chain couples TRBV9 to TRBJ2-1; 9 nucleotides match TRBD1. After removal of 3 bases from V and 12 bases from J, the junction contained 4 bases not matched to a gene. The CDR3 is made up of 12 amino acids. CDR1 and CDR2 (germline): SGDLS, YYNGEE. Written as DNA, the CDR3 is TGTGCCAGCAGCGGGGGACAGGGCGGGCAGTTCTTC. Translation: CASSGGQGGQFF.

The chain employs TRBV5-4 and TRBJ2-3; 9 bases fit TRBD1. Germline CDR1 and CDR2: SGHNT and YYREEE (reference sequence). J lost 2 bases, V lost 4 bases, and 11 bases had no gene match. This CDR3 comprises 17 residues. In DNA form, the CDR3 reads TGTGCCAGCAGCCAAAACCTCGGGACAGGGCTCACAGATACGCAGTATTTT. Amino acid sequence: CASSQNLGTGLTDTQYF.

The CDR3 spells CASSSNRLGATNEKLFF. The CDR3 nucleotides are TGTGCCAGCAGTTCGAACCGATTAGGAGCAACTAATGAAAAACTGTTTTTT. The V call is TRBV6-2 or TRBV6-3, the J call TRBJ1-4; D uncertain. The V end lost 4 bases, the J end lost 0 bases, and 15 bases lay between the germline ends. The CDR3 sequence is 17 residues long. Germline-derived CDR1 and CDR2 are MNHEY and SVGEGT.

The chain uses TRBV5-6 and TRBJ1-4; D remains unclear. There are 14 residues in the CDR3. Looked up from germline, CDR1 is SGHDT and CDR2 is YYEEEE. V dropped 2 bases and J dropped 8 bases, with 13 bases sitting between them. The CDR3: CASSLGRPGEKLFF. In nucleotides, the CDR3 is TGTGCCAGCAGCTTAGGGAGGCCAGGCGAAAAACTGTTTTTT.

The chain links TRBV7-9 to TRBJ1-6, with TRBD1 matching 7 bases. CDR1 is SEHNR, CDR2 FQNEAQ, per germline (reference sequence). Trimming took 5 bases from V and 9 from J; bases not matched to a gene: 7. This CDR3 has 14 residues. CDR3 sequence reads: CASSPGTAGSPLHF. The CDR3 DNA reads TGTGCCAGCAGCCCCGGGACAGCCGGTTCACCCCTCCACTTT.

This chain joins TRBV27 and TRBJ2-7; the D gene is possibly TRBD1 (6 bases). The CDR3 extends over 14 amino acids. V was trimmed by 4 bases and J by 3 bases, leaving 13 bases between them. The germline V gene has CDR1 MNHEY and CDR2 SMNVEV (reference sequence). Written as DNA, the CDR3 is TGTGCCAGCAGTTCTCCGGGACACTTCTACGAGCAGTACTTC. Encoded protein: CASSSPGHFYEQYF.

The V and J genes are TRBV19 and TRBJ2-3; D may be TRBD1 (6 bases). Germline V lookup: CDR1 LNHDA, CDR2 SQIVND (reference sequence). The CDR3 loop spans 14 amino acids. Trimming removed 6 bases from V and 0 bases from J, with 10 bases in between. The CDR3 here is CASSGTFSTDTQYF. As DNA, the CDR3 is TGTGCCAGTAGCGGGACATTTAGCACAGATACGCAGTATTTT.

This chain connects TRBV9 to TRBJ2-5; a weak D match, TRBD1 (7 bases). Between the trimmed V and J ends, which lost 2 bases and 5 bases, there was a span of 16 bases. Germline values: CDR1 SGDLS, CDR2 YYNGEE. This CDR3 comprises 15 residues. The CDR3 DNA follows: TGTGCCAGCAGCGTCCAGGGGGTAGGGAGGGAGACCCAGTACTTC. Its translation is CASSVQGVGRETQYF. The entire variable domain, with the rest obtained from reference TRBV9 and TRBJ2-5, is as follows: DSGVTQTPKHLITATGQRVTLRCSPRSGDLSVYWYQQSLDQGLQFLIQYYNGEERAKGNILERFSAQQFPDLHSELNLSSLELGDSALYFCASSVQGVGRETQYFGPGTRLLVL.

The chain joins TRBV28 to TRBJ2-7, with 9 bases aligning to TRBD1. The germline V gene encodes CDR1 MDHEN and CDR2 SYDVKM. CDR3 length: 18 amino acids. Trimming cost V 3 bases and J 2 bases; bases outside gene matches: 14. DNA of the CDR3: TGTGCCAGCAGTTTTCTTTTGCGATGGGACAGGGAAGCCTACGAGCAGTACTTC. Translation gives CASSFLLRWDREAYEQYF.

The CDR3 DNA sequence: TGTGCCAGCAGTCAAAGCGGGGGGGCCCTCCCGAGCTCCTACGAGCAGTACTTC. Residues: CASSQSGGALPSSYEQYF. The chain links TRBV3-1 (or the pseudogene TRBV3-2) to TRBJ2-7, with TRBD2 matching 10 bases. The germline V gene encodes CDR1 LGHDT and CDR2 YNNKEL (reference sequence). CDR3 length: 18 residues. With V trimmed by 6 bases and J by 0 bases, 14 bases remained unmatched.

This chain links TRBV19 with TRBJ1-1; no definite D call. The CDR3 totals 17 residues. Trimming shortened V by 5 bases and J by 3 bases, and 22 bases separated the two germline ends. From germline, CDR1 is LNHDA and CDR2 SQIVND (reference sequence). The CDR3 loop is CASSLRLLFQYDTEAFF. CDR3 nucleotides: TGTGCCAGTAGTTTACGACTTCTGTTCCAGTACGACACTGAAGCTTTCTTT.

The CDR3 bases are TGTGCCAGCACACTAGCGGGACAGCAGTTCTTC. This translates into CASTLAGQQFF. This sequence joins TRBV28 and TRBJ2-1; 10 bases are shared with TRBD2. Germline lookup yields CDR1 MDHEN and CDR2 SYDVKM. CDR3 length equals 11 residues. Losses at the gene ends were 7 bases for V and 11 bases for J; bases not matched to a gene: 2.

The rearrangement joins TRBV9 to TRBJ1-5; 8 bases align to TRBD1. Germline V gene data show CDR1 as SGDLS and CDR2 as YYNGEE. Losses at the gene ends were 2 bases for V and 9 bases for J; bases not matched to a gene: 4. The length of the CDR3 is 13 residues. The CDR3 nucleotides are TGTGCCAGCAGCGTGGGACAGGAGGGGCCCCAGCATTTT. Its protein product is CASSVGQEGPQHF.

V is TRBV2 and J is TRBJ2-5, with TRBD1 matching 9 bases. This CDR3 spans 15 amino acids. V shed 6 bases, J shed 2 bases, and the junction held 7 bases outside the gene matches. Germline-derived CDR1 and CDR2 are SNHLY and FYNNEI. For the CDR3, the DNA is TGTGCCAGCAGGGGACAGGGAGGGTTGCAAGAGACCCAGTACTTC. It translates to CASRGQGGLQETQYF.

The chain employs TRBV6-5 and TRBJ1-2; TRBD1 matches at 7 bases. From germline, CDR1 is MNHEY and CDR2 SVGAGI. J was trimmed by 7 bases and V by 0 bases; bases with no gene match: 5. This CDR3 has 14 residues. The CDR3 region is CASSYSQTGSGYTF. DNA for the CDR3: TGTGCCAGCAGTTACTCCCAGACAGGGAGTGGCTACACCTTC.

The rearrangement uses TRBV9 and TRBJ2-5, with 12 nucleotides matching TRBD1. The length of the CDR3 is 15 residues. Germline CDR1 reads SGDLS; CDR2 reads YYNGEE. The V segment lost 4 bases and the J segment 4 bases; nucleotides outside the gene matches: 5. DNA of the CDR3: TGTGCCAGCAGCCCAGGGGACAGGGGGCTAGAGACCCAGTACTTC. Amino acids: CASSPGDRGLETQYF.

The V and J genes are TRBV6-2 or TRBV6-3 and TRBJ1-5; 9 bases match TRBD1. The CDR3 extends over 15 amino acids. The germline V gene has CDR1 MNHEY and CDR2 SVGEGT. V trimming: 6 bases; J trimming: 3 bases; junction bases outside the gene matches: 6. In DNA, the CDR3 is TGTGCCAGCAGCCCCGGGACAGGGTTCAATCAGCCCCAGCATTTT. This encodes CASSPGTGFNQPQHF.

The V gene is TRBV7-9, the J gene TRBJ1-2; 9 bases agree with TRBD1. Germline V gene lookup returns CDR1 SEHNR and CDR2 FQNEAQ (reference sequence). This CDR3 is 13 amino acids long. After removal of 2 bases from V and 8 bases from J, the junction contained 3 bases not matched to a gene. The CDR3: CASSLSGTGGYTF. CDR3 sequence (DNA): TGTGCCAGCAGCTTATCCGGGACAGGGGGCTACACCTTC.

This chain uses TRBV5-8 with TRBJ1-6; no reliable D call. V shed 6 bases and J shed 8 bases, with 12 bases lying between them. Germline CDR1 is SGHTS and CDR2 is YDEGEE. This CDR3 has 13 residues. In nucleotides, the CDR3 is TGTGCCAGCAAGCGGACCTCTGATTCACCCCTCCACTTT. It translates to CASKRTSDSPLHF.

Here the CDR3 reads CATSRVPAGGTDTQYF. CDR3 coding DNA: TGTGCCACCAGCAGAGTCCCAGCGGGGGGCACAGATACGCAGTATTTT. The J gene is TRBJ2-3, the V gene TRBV15; 8 bases are shared with TRBD2. Trimming removed 1 base from V and 1 base from J; junction bases left unmatched: 4. Looked up from germline, CDR1 is LNHNV and CDR2 is YYDKDF (reference sequence). The CDR3 is 16 amino acids.

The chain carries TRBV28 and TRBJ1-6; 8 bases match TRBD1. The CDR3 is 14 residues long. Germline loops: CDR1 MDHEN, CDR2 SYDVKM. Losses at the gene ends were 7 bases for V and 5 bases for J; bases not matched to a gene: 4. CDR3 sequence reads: CASIETGDNSPLHF. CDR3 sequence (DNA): TGTGCCAGCATCGAGACAGGGGATAATTCACCCCTCCACTTT.

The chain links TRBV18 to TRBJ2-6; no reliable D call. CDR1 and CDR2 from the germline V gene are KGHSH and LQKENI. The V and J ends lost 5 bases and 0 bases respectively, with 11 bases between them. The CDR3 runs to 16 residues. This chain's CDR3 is CASSKTGYSGANVLTF. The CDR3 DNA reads TGTGCCAGCTCAAAGACTGGCTACTCTGGGGCCAACGTCCTGACTTTC.

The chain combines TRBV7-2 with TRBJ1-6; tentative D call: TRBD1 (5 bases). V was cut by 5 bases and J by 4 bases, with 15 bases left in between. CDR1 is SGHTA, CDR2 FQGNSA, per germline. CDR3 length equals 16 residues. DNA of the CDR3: TGTGCCAGCAGCCCTGGACACCAGGGATATAATTCACCCCTCCACTTT. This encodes CASSPGHQGYNSPLHF.